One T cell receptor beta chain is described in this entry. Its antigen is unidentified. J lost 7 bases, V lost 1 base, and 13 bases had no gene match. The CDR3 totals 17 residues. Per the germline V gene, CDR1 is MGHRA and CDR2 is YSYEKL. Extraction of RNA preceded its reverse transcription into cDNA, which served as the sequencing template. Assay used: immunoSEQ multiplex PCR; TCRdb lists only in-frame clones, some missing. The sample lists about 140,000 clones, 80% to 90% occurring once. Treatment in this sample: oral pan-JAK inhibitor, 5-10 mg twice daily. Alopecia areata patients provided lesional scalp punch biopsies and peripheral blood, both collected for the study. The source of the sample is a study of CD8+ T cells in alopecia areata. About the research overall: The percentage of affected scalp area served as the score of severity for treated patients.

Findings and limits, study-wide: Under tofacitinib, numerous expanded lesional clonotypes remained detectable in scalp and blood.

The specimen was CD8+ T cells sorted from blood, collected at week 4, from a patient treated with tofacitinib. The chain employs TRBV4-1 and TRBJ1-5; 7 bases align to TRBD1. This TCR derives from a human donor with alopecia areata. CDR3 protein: CASSQAPGGILAQPQHF. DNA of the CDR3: TGCGCCAGCAGCCAAGCCCCAGGGGGAATCTTGGCCCAGCCCCAGCATTTT.